These T cell receptor beta chains were read from a single sample in a study of blood T cell repertoires in COVID-19. Some clones are missing from TCRdb's copy, which holds only in-frame ones; the method was immunoSEQ multiplex PCR. This sample has roughly 150,000 clones, with more than 75% found just once. Specimen: peripheral blood. The source is a man aged 80 or over with acute or convalescent COVID-19. CDR3s include the opening cysteine and the closing phenylalanine or tryptophan. Expanded clones are given a class, and other clones once, few, many or no size at all.

>few|TRBV18
CASSPGTGSSPLHF
>.|TRBV19
CASSIQGTMRTDTQYF
>.|TRBV18
CASSPGRGDYGYTF
>.|TRBV6-5
CASSYSGQPEPGELFF
>.|TRBV7-2
CASRLDRGENNEQFF
>.|TRBV11-2
CASSLRAGQGLYEQYF
>.|TRBV3-1/TRBV3-2
CASSQAFLDTQYF
>.|TRBV6-4
CASSDEAGIGEQYF
>.|TRBV30
CAWSTRGYTEAFF
>.|TRBV7-2
CASSLEEGANYGYTF